These T cell receptor beta chains were read from a single sample in a study of CD8+ T cells in alopecia areata. Sequencing used immunoSEQ multiplex PCR; TCRdb keeps in-frame clones, though not all of them. The data hold approximately 160,000 clones, with 50% to 65% observed a single time. The sequences come from CD4+ T cells sorted from blood, collected at week 24, from a patient treated with tofacitinib. The receptor source for this set is a human donor with alopecia areata. Both conserved end residues are part of each CDR3. The D gene is left open where the match is weak. Size is stated for part of the rows, as once, few or many counts, or as a class when the clone is expanded.

abundance	len	v_gene	j_gene	d_gene	CDR3aa	CDR3nt
-	15	TRBV18	TRBJ2-3	TRBD1	CASSQPGQVGDTQYF	TGTGCCAGCTCACAGCCGGGACAGGTCGGAGATACGCAGTATTTT
few	16	TRBV29-1	TRBJ1-2	TRBD1	CSVGPRARPGGDGYTF	TGCAGCGTTGGACCTCGGGCTCGGCCAGGGGGCGATGGCTACACCTTC
-	11	TRBV29-1	TRBJ2-7	-	CSVVGSYEQYF	TGCAGCGTTGTGGGCTCCTACGAGCAGTACTTC
-	15	TRBV9	TRBJ2-3	-	CASSVHRVGTDTQYF	TGTGCCAGCAGCGTACACAGGGTCGGCACAGATACGCAGTATTTT
few	12	TRBV5-1	TRBJ1-2	-	CASSKDRLGYTF	TGCGCCAGCAGCAAGGACAGATTGGGCTACACCTTC
few	15	TRBV29-1	TRBJ2-5	-	CSVEGTLGNPETQYF	TGCAGCGTTGAAGGGACACTGGGGAATCCAGAGACCCAGTACTTC
-	14	TRBV29-1	TRBJ1-1	-	CSVVYHGQNTEAFF	TGCAGCGTTGTTTATCACGGACAGAACACTGAAGCTTTCTTT
-	12	TRBV30	TRBJ1-2	-	CAWTPGRRGYTF	TGTGCCTGGACTCCGGGACGCCGCGGCTACACCTTC
once	13	TRBV7-8	TRBJ2-5	TRBD2	CASSLAGAETQYF	TGTGCCAGCAGCCTAGCGGGGGCAGAGACCCAGTACTTC
-	13	TRBV29-1	TRBJ1-1	TRBD1	CSVAQGARTEAFF	TGCAGCGTGGCCCAGGGGGCCCGGACTGAAGCTTTCTTT
-	13	TRBV19	TRBJ2-7	TRBD1	CASSKGQPYEQYF	TGTGCCAGTAGTAAGGGACAGCCCTACGAGCAGTACTTC
-	14	TRBV29-1	TRBJ1-5	-	CSVEIGGTNQPQHF	TGCAGCGTTGAAATAGGGGGGACCAATCAGCCCCAGCATTTT
-	14	TRBV29-1	TRBJ1-5	TRBD1	CSVNQGVGDQPQHF	TGCAGCGTCAACCAGGGGGTTGGGGATCAGCCCCAGCATTTT